This T cell receptor (beta chain) was identified during a study of T cell responses to AZD1222 COVID-19 vaccine. Study background: Second doses that came at about 4 or about 12 weeks were put together. Study-level points and caveats: An increase in Spike-specific TCR breadth and depth was observed after two AZD1222 doses. Nearly half of spike-specific TCRs reportedly target variant regions that are unmutated in the B.1.351 and B.1.1.7 variants. Repertoire sampling occurred only after the peak T cell response.

With regard to this clone: Antigen: not known.

Germline lookup yields CDR1 SGHTA and CDR2 FQGTGA. The CDR3 spans 16 residues. V was trimmed by 5 bases and J by 3 bases, leaving 17 bases between them. Profiling relied on immunoSEQ multiplex PCR, and the TCRdb table lists in-frame clones only, not all of them. This table has 74,000 or so clones, roughly 84% appearing once. Here the sequenced sample was peripheral blood, taken on day 0 of AZD1222 vaccination. The chain joins TRBV7-3 to TRBJ2-1; a weak D match, TRBD1 (8 bases). The receptor was derived from an adult in good health. CDR3 sequence reads: CASSRGAGTGYNEQFF. As DNA, the CDR3 is TGTGCCAGCAGCCGGGGGGCCGGGACAGGCTACAATGAGCAGTTCTTC.